The text below deals with one T cell receptor beta chain. Amplified material comprised TCR beta CDR3 regions derived from RNA transcripts. RT-PCR in the first round used HTBI primers; a second-round multiplex PCR followed. Each CDR3 protein gets one entry after TCRdb re-called the multiplex PCR reads with MiXCR. In the table there are roughly 420,000 distinct CDR3 sequences, around 20% of which are singletons. The data were obtained in a study of Graves' ophthalmopathy and Graves' hyperthyroidism. The germline gives CDR1 SQVTM, CDR2 ANQGSEA. The CDR3 totals 19 residues. Trimming removed 5 bases at V and 0 bases at J, with 25 bases between.

V gene TRBV29-1 combines with J gene TRBJ2-2, with D perhaps matching TRBD2 (6 bases). The sequencing sample was made of peripheral blood. The sequence derives from a woman younger than 35 with stable Graves' hyperthyroidism. For the CDR3, the DNA is TGCAGCGTTCAACGGACTATCGGAAGTTTTCTCGCGAACACCGGGGAGCTGTTTTTT. Residues: CSVQRTIGSFLANTGELFF.